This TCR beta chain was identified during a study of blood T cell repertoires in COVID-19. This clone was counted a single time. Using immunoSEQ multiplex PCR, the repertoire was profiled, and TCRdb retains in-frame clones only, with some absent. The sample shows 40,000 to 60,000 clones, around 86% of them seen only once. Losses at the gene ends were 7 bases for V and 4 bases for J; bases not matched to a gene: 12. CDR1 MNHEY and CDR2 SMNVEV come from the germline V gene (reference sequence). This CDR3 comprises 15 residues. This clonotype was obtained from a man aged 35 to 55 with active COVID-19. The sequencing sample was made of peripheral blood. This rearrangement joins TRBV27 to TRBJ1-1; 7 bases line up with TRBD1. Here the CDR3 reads CASKTPTGRSTEAFF. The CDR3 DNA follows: TGTGCCAGCAAAACCCCGACAGGGCGTAGCACTGAAGCTTTCTTT.